This T cell receptor (beta chain) is from a study of T cell responses to AZD1222 COVID-19 vaccine (dated by TCRdb to the early 2020s). For the study in its entirety: AZD1222 recipients with second doses at about 4 weeks or about 12 weeks were pooled, because spike-specific TCR depth and breadth did not differ between schedules. Enrollment into the trials was organized by age into subgroups of 18-55, 56-69 and 70-plus years, and those subgroups contained approximately 160, 26 and 62 TCR-sequenced participants, respectively. TCR sequencing was performed for approximately 240 trial participants, of whom about 200 were given two doses of AZD1222 and approximately 25 were given two doses of MenACWY control vaccine. Overall results and qualifications from the work: Spike-specific TCR breadth and depth rose significantly after two AZD1222 doses compared with day 0 and with MenACWY recipients. Conclusions about previously exposed vaccinees are limited because only a handful of AZD1222 recipients were SARS-CoV-2 seropositive at baseline. Participants were mostly white British, with more females than males. The authors suggested clonal diversity may have been underestimated. The 56-69-year group was small, and its depth increase did not reach significance, likely because of low power. No day 14 peak-response samples were available, so repertoires were characterized only after the peak T cell response. The vaccine-associated CD4 TCRs covered the entire spike protein, and the dominant responses fell in regions 160-218 and 743-854. Nearly half of unique spike-specific TCRs reportedly recognized epitopes outside regions mutated in the B.1.351 and B.1.1.7 variants.

The CDR3 regions of human TCRbeta chains were subjected to immunosequencing. The paper's processing steps were these. Repertoire TCRs were checked for matches against a reference library of SARS-CoV-2-specific TCRs that had been generated using the MIRA antigen-specificity platform. Breadth was defined as the fraction of unique TCRs that were SARS-CoV-2-associated. Depth was defined as the fraction of total T cells that were SARS-CoV-2-associated. Using the MIRA data, every spike-specific TCR was mapped to the spike region that the TCR reacted to and assigned to either a CD4 or a CD8 class. Log10-transformed breadth and depth values were compared by one-way ANOVA with Sidak's multiple comparisons tests. What TCRdb holds here is the immuneACCESS table cut down to in-frame rearrangements. Part of the clones is not present; checked against another copy, under half of the missing clones reflect an unresolved V gene, and the others are unexplained. The V and J calls and the clone size are those of that table, but D and trimming were determined from the DNA. The sample contains 150,000 to 180,000 clones, 88% of them found a single time. The ten largest make up around 3% of the sample.

The V end gives up 6 bases and the J end 7 bases, leaving 7 bases in the junction not matched to a gene. Its CDR3 holds 12 amino acids, cysteine through phenylalanine. Kept here is only the CDR3 DNA, which spans 36 bases and is read in frame from base 1. CDR1 and CDR2 are read off the germline V gene as SQVTM and ANQGSEA. Taken with the paper, the label for time point translates to: baseline before first vaccination. Vaccinee samples were obtained from the UK trials COV001 and COV002, which included a single-blind randomized controlled phase 2/3 trial of AZD1222 (ChAdOx1 nCoV-19) in healthy adults. For TCRbeta chain sequencing, PBMC samples were collected from trial participants at day 0 and at day 28 after the second dose. As to this clone: No antigen is known for it. Base qualities were left out, and no much larger clone turns up one base away.

This receptor chain uses TRBV29-1 and TRBJ2-7; 9 of the junction bases match TRBD2. This clonotype originated in an adult in good health. The input for sequencing was peripheral blood, taken on day 0 of AZD1222 vaccination. CDR3 reads: CSVSAGGREQYF. The DNA sequence is given as TGCAGCGTATCGGCGGGGGGGCGGGAGCAGTACTTC.